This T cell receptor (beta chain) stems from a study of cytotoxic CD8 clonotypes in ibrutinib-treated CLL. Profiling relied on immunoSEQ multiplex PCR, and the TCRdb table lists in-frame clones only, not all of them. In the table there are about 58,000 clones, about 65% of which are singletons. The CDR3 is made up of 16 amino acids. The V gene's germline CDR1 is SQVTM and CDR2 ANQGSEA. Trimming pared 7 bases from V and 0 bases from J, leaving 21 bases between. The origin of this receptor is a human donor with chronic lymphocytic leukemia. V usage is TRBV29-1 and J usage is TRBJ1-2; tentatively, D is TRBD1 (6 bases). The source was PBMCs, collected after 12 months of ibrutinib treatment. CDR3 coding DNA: TGCAGCGCCGGGGGATACACCGGGACACCTAACTATGGCTACACCTTC. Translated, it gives CSAGGYTGTPNYGYTF.